Presented here are 11 T cell receptor beta chains from one specimen sequenced in a study of neurological immune-mediated disorders. Indicated time point: longitudinal time-point 2. TCRdb ran MiXCR on the 5' RACE reads and lists one entry per CDR3 protein. The sample carries about 90,000 distinct CDR3 sequences, around 14% recorded once. Material: PBMCs. The receptors were gathered from a female donor with HTLV-1-associated myelopathy (HAM/TSP).

Ten or more counts support this clonotype. The J gene is TRBJ2-3, the V gene TRBV4-1; 8 bases align to TRBD1. Germline V gives CDR1 MGHRA, CDR2 YSYEKL. This CDR3 is 16 amino acids long. J lost 2 bases, V lost 1 base, and 5 bases had no gene match. CDR3 region: CASSQAGTGPTDTQYF. CDR3 DNA sequence: TGCGCCAGCAGCCAAGCCGGGACAGGACCCACAGATACGCAGTATTTT.

This clonotype was observed at least ten times. The chain is built from TRBV6-5 and TRBJ1-6; D unresolved. The germline CDR1 and CDR2 sequences are MNHEY and SVGAGI. The CDR3 length is 16 residues. The germline V and J ends were trimmed by 5 bases and 2 bases, with 13 bases remaining between them. The CDR3 is CASSTRMAAYNSPLHF. CDR3 DNA sequence: TGTGCCAGCAGTACGAGGATGGCCGCCTATAATTCACCCCTCCACTTT.

This clonotype was recorded many times. The chain links TRBV12-3 or TRBV12-4 to TRBJ2-3; D could derive from TRBD1 or TRBD2 (5 bases each). V was shortened by 4 bases and J by 7 bases, with 12 bases between the two germline ends. The CDR3 totals 13 residues. The DNA of the CDR3 is TGTGCCAGCAGTTCCCCCGGGACCCATACGCAGTATTTT. This codes for CASSSPGTHTQYF.

This clonotype was picked up many times. This chain joins TRBV20-1 and TRBJ2-3, with 11 bases fitting TRBD2. The CDR3 runs 13 residues. Germline V lookup: CDR1 DFQATT, CDR2 SNEGSKA (reference sequence). Trimming cost V 3 bases and J 5 bases; bases outside gene matches: 1. CDR3 region: CSARTSGVDTQYF. The CDR3, as DNA: TGCAGTGCTAGGACTAGCGGGGTAGATACGCAGTATTTT.

This clonotype appeared many times. The rearrangement joins TRBV9 to TRBJ2-3, with 7 bases fitting TRBD1. The J segment lost 2 bases and the V segment lost 4 bases, leaving 4 bases of the junction unmatched. The CDR3 has 14 amino acids. Germline V gives CDR1 SGDLS, CDR2 YYNGEE. CDR3 protein: CASSPGQPTDTQYF. The CDR3 DNA follows: TGTGCCAGCAGCCCGGGACAGCCCACAGATACGCAGTATTTT.

This clonotype was seen at least ten times. V gene TRBV10-3 combines with J gene TRBJ1-5; possible D gene TRBD1, 5 bases. The CDR3 loop spans 12 amino acids. Deletions cut 4 bases from V and 4 bases from J, with 5 bases between. CDR1 and CDR2 from the germline V gene are ENHRY and SYGVKD. The CDR3 nucleotides read TGTGCCATCAGTGGGGGGAATCAGCCCCAGCATTTT. This sequence encodes CAISGGNQPQHF.

This clonotype was found many times. The DNA for the CDR3 is TGCGCCAGCAGCCAAGAGGCCGGGGGATTACAAGAGACCCAGTACTTC. It encodes CASSQEAGGLQETQYF. This chain uses TRBV4-1 with TRBJ2-5; possible D gene TRBD2, 6 bases. Trimming removed 0 bases at V and 2 bases at J, with 13 bases between. CDR1 and CDR2 from the germline V gene are MGHRA and YSYEKL. The CDR3 loop spans 16 amino acids.

The table lists this clonotype with a few counts. Possible read error: a much larger clone is one base away. V and J are TRBV7-3 and TRBJ2-3; TRBD2 matches at 9 bases. The V gene end was trimmed by 5 bases and the J gene end by 5 bases; junction bases not matched to a gene: 14. The CDR3 totals 17 residues. Germline values: CDR1 SGHTA, CDR2 FQGTGA. CDR3 loop: CASSLGTSTQGGDTQYF. The CDR3 region has the DNA TGTGCCAGCAGCCTCGGGACTAGCACCCAAGGTGGAGATACGCAGTATTTT.

This clonotype was seen ten or more times. This sequence joins TRBV20-1 and TRBJ1-6; D unresolved. The CDR3 sequence is 14 residues long. V lost 5 bases, J lost 7 bases, and 15 bases lay in between. The V gene's germline CDR1 is DFQATT and CDR2 SNEGSKA (reference sequence). The CDR3 DNA reads as TGCAGTGCTTGGACGGTAACGGGGAATTCACCCCTCCACTTT. It specifies CSAWTVTGNSPLHF.

In regard to this clonotype: This may be a read error, as it is one base from a much larger clone. V is TRBV5-1 and J is TRBJ2-2, with 14 bases fitting TRBD2. The CDR3 runs 20 residues. V was pared by 4 bases and J by 0 bases, with 11 bases of the junction left unmatched. CDR1 and CDR2 (germline): SGHRS, YFSETQ. The CDR3 loop reads CASSLGLAGAFLTNTGELFF. The CDR3 DNA reads as TGCGCCAGCAGCCTGGGACTAGCGGGGGCCTTTTTAACGAACACCGGGGAGCTGTTTTTT.

This clonotype appeared many times. The chain joins TRBV10-1 to TRBJ2-3, with no clear D. This CDR3 is built from 11 residues. Germline V gene lookup returns CDR1 WNHNN and CDR2 SYGVQD (reference sequence). V was cut by 2 bases and J by 3 bases, with 0 bases left in between. CDR3 bases: TGCGCCAGCAGTGAGACAGATACGCAGTATTTT. Translation gives CASSETDTQYF.